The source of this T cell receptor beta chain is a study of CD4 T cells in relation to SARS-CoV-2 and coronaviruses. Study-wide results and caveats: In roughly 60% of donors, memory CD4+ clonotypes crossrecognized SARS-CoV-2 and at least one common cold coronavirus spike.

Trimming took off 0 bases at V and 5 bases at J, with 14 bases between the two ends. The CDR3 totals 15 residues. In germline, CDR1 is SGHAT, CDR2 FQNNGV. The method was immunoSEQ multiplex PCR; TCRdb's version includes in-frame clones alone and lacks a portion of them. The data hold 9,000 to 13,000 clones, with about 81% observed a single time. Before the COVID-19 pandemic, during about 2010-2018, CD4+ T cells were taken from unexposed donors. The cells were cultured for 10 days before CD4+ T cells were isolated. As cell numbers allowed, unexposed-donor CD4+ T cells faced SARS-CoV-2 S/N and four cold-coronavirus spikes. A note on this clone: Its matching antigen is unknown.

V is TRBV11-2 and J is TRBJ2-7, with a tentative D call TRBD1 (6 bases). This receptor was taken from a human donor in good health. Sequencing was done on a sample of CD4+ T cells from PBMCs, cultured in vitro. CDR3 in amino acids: CASSLDHIRTDEQYF. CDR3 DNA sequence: TGTGCCAGCAGCTTAGATCACATCAGGACAGACGAGCAGTACTTC.